What follows are 10 T cell receptor beta chains derived from one specimen sequenced in a study of regulatory T cells in long-lasting Graves disease. The authors built TCR beta libraries using iRepertoire HTBI primers and Arm-PCR of CDR3 regions. TCRdb recomputed calls from the multiplex PCR reads with MiXCR, one row per CDR3 protein. This sample has approximately 690,000 distinct CDR3 sequences, with about 32% found just once. The time point was: persistent/refractory GD, antithyroid drugs over 5 years with positive TRAb. Preparation of the TCR library used RNA extracted from PBMCs. Specimen: peripheral blood mononuclear cells (PBMCs), collected when the disease was refractory, from a patient treated with antithyroid drugs. Source of these receptors: a female donor with Graves disease.

The J gene is TRBJ2-5, the V gene TRBV12-3 or TRBV12-4; 9 bases match TRBD2. After removal of 7 bases from V and 2 bases from J, the junction contained 5 bases not matched to a gene. This CDR3 contains 14 residues. This chain's CDR3 is CASTQAGGQETQYF. CDR3 coding DNA: TGTGCCAGCACCCAAGCGGGAGGACAAGAGACCCAGTACTTC.

This sequence joins TRBV5-6 and TRBJ1-5; D unresolved. The V end was cut by 0 bases, the J end by 5 bases, with 9 bases between. CDR1 is SGHDT, CDR2 YYEEEE, per germline. The CDR3 runs to 14 residues. Here the CDR3 reads CASSLVGDDQPQHF. CDR3 sequence (DNA): TGTGCCAGCAGCTTGGTCGGGGATGATCAGCCCCAGCATTTT.

The chain employs TRBV19 and TRBJ1-5; D is perhaps TRBD1 (6 bases). The V end lost 2 bases, the J end lost 1 base, and 9 bases lay between the germline ends. The CDR3 extends over 15 amino acids. Germline V lookup: CDR1 LNHDA, CDR2 SQIVND (reference sequence). CDR3 region: CASSISQGSNQPQHF. Written as DNA, the CDR3 is TGTGCCAGTAGTATAAGCCAGGGGAGCAATCAGCCCCAGCATTTT.

The chain has TRBV6-2 or TRBV6-3 and TRBJ2-1; TRBD2 aligns across 7 bases. CDR1 MNHEY and CDR2 SVGEGT come from the germline V gene. The CDR3 spans 16 residues. V lost 10 bases, J lost 0 bases, and 12 bases stayed unmatched. The CDR3, as DNA: TGTGCCACTGGGGGGGGGGACGGAAGCTCCTACAATGAGCAGTTCTTC. Protein: CATGGGDGSSYNEQFF.

The genes are TRBV28 and TRBJ1-2; no definite D call. Trimming pared 3 bases from V and 5 bases from J, leaving 7 bases between. Germline V gene sequence: CDR1 MDHEN, CDR2 SYDVKM. The CDR3 length is 12 residues. CDR3 sequence: CASSFSRYGYTF. The CDR3 coding sequence is TGTGCCAGCAGTTTTTCCCGATATGGCTACACCTTC.

This clonotype has only a few counts. V usage is TRBV20-1 and J usage is TRBJ1-2; the D gene is possibly TRBD1 (5 bases). Germline V gene data show CDR1 as DFQATT and CDR2 as SNEGSKA (reference sequence). The CDR3 totals 12 residues. The ends were cut back, 3 bases at V and 6 bases at J, with 11 bases in the middle. CDR3 sequence reads: CSASRGSNGYTF. The CDR3, as DNA: TGCAGTGCTAGCCGGGGGTCTAATGGCTACACCTTC.

This clonotype appeared a few times. The V and J genes are TRBV3-1 and TRBJ2-7; D gene uncertain. Per germline, CDR1 LGHDT and CDR2 YNNKEL (reference sequence). The V end was cut by 3 bases, the J end by 0 bases, with 3 bases between. The CDR3 extends over 12 amino acids. The CDR3 DNA reads as TGTGCCAGCAGCCAGTTCTCCTACGAGCAGTACTTC. It codes for CASSQFSYEQYF.

This clonotype has a count of ten or more. Germline and junction disagree at one end, which may indicate a read error. The chain's CDR3 is CASSLVGNTGELFF. CDR3 nucleotides: TGTGCCAGCAGTTTAGTAGGGAACACCGGGGAGCTGTTTTTT. The chain joins TRBV5-1 to TRBJ2-2; D is unclear. CDR1 and CDR2 from the germline V gene are SGHRS and YFSETQ. This CDR3 has 14 residues. The complete variable domain, with remaining parts taken from reference TRBV5-1 and TRBJ2-2, reads KAGVTQTPRYLIKTRGQQVTLSCSPISGHRSVSWYQQTPGQGLQFLFEYFSETQRNKGNFPGRFSGRQFSNSRSEMNVSTLELGDSALYLCASSLVGNTGELFFGEGSRLTVL.

This clonotype was counted many times. The chain joins TRBV28 to TRBJ1-1; no clear D. This CDR3 region has 13 residues. Looked up from germline, CDR1 is MDHEN and CDR2 is SYDVKM. V was shortened by 1 base and J by 3 bases, with 6 bases between the two germline ends. The CDR3: CASSLFSDTEAFF. In nucleotides, the CDR3 is TGTGCCAGCAGTTTATTCTCCGACACTGAAGCTTTCTTT. The full variable domain, with the rest looked up from reference TRBV28 and TRBJ1-1, is DVKVTQSSRYLVKRTGEKVFLECVQDMDHENMFWYRQDPGLGLRLIYFSYDVKMKEKGDIPEGYSVSREKKERFSLILESASTNQTSMYLCASSLFSDTEAFFGQGTRLTVV.

In this sample, this clonotype turned up a few times. This chain connects TRBV5-1 to TRBJ1-2, with no clear D. The CDR3 length is 15 residues. Germline CDR1 is SGHRS and CDR2 is YFSETQ. V was cut by 0 bases and J by 0 bases, with 9 bases left in between. The CDR3 loop reads CASSLVAASNYGYTF. The CDR3 bases are TGCGCCAGCAGCTTGGTGGCAGCATCTAACTATGGCTACACCTTC.